This T cell receptor beta chain came from a study of OX40 agonist ivuxolimab in advanced cancers. Whole-study context: Subjects had a mean age of about 57 years, with a range of 23 to 79; just over 80% were male.

Baseline was the first blood sampling point, followed by cycle 4 day 1 and cycle 7 day 1. Concerning this clone: What it binds is unknown.

Study-wide points: Still undetermined is the antigen specificity of the expanded peripheral T cells.

The CDR3 contains 18 residues. Profiling relied on immunoSEQ multiplex PCR, and the TCRdb table lists in-frame clones only, not all of them. This sample carries 65,000 to 70,000 clones, 87% of them seen once, and the ten largest clones take over 0.35%. This TCR came from an adult with an advanced solid tumor such as melanoma, head and neck, liver or kidney cancer. The specimen comprised CD4+ or CD8+ T cells sorted from blood, sampled in a trial of the OX40 agonist ivuxolimab. This sequence joins TRBV12-2 and TRBJ2-5; TRBD2, the table's D call, was not compared with the DNA. TRBV12-2 is a pseudogene segment. CDR3 DNA sequence: TGTGCAAGTCGCTTAGCCACTTTAGCGGGGGGCCTTCAAGAGACCCAGTACTTC. It yields the protein CASRLATLAGGLQETQYF.